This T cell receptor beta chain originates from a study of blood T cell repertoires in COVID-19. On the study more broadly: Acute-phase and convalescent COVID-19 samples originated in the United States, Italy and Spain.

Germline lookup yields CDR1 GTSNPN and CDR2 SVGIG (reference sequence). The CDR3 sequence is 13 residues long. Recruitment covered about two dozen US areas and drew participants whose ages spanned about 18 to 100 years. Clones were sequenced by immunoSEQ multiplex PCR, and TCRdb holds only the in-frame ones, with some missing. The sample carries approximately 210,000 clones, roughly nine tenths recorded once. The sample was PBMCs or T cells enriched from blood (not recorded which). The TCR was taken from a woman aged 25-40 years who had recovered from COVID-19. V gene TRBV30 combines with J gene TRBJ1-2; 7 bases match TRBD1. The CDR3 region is CAGQGGNDYGYTF. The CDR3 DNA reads TGTGCTGGGCAGGGGGGAAATGACTATGGCTACACCTTC.